A selection of T cell receptor beta chains follows, all from one sample in a study of tumor-infiltrating lymphocytes in primary liver carcinoma. TCRdb called the multiplex PCR reads again in MiXCR, with one record for every CDR3 protein. The sample yields fewer than 110,000 distinct CDR3 sequences, about 67% seen once. The sequencing input was liver tumor tissue from sampling region 2. The receptors were sampled from a woman in her fifties or sixties with primary liver carcinoma and hepatitis B virus infection. The CDR3 runs from the conserved cysteine through the conserved F or W. D genes are given only for firm matches. Size values are once, few and many counts, or a class for expanded clones, and some rows have none.

clone size	D gene	V gene	J gene	CDR3 protein	CDR3 DNA
few	.	TRBV2	TRBJ1-4	CASRQGGNERLFF	TGTGCCAGCAGACAGGGAGGGAATGAAAGACTGTTTTTT
.	.	TRBV6-5	TRBJ1-6	CATYPRTASSYNSPLHF	TGTGCCACTTACCCCCGGACAGCGAGCTCCTATAATTCACCCCTCCACTTT
.	TRBD1	TRBV7-9	TRBJ2-4	CASSLGGQGARDIQYF	TGTGCCAGCAGCTTAGGGGGACAGGGGGCGCGGGACATTCAGTACTTC
.	.	TRBV29-1	TRBJ2-3	CSVHRGWSTYTQYF	TGCAGCGTACACAGAGGGTGGAGCACATATACGCAGTATTTC
.	.	TRBV5-1	TRBJ2-2	CASSLGTGTHTLELFF	TGCGCCAGCAGCTTGGGGACCGGGACCCACACCTTGGAGCTGTTTTTT
.	TRBD1	TRBV6-1	TRBJ1-2	CASSKVGGGHGYTF	TGTGCCAGCAGTAAGGTGGGAGGGGGCCATGGCTACACCTTC
many	.	TRBV5-1	TRBJ1-6	CASSSSGNSPLHF	TGCGCCAGCAGCTCTTCAGGCAATTCACCCCTCCACTTT
.	TRBD1	TRBV7-9	TRBJ1-1	CASSLGPTGNTEASF	TGTGCCAGCAGCTTAGGTCCGACAGGGAACACTGAAGCTTCCTTT
once	.	TRBV5-1	TRBJ2-1	CASIGTERGRLNEQFF	TGCGCCAGCATCGGGACAGAACGGGGGCGCCTCAATGAGCAGTTCTTC
many	TRBD1	TRBV5-5	TRBJ1-2	CASSFGQAEGYGYTF	TGTGCCAGCAGCTTTGGACAGGCGGAGGGCTATGGCTACACCTTC
.	TRBD1	TRBV6-6	TRBJ1-5	CTSRGQGLSNQPHHF	TGTACCAGCAGAGGACAGGGTCTAAGCAATCAGCCCCATCATTTT
.	TRBD1	TRBV11-1	TRBJ2-7	CASSPRQGGRYEQYF	TGCGCCAGTAGCCCACGACAGGGGGGGCGGTACGAGCAGTACTTC
.	.	TRBV6-6	TRBJ2-7	CANSSLRGAQEQYF	TGTGCCAACAGTTCGCTCAGGGGGGCCCAAGAGCAGTACTTC
.	.	TRBV12-3/TRBV12-4	TRBJ2-1	CASSLLQCGSNEQFF	TGTGCCAGCAGTTTACTACAGTGTGGGAGCAATGAACAGTTCTTC
.	TRBD1	TRBV7-9	TRBJ2-1	CASSPRTGLGHEQFF	TGTGCCAGCAGCCCCCGGACAGGGCTCGGGCATGAGCAGTTCTTC
once	.	TRBV11-2	TRBJ2-2	CASSFNMASVNTGELFF	TGTGCCAGCAGCTTTAATATGGCTAGCGTGAACACCGGGGAGCTGTTTTTT
.	.	TRBV7-9	TRBJ1-2	CDSSLAGTSYTF	TGTGACAGCAGCTTAGCGGGTACAAGCTACACCTTC
.	.	TRBV12-3/TRBV12-4	TRBJ2-1	CASRLVQGEGNEQFF	TGTGCCAGCAGATTAGTACAGGGTGAGGGCAATGAGCAATTCTTC
many	.	TRBV29-1	TRBJ2-5	CSVVTGFRETQYF	TGCAGCGTTGTCACAGGCTTTAGGGAGACCCAGTACTTC
.	.	TRBV28	TRBJ1-2	CASSPVGGHRGYTF	TGTGCCAGTAGTCCCGTGGGGGGCCATAGGGGCTACACCTTC